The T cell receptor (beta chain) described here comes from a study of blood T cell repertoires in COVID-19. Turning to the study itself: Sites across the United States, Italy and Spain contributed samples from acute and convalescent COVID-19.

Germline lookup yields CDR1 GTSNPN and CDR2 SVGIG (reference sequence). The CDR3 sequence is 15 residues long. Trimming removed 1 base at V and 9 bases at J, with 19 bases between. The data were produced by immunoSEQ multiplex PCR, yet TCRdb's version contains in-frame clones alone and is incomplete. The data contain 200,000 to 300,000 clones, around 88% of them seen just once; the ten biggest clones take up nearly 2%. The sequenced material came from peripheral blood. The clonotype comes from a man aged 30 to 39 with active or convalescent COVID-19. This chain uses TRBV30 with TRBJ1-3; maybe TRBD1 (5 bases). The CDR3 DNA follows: TGTGCCTGGAGTGCGGACAAAATGGGGCCACTCACCATATATTTT. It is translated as CAWSADKMGPLTIYF.